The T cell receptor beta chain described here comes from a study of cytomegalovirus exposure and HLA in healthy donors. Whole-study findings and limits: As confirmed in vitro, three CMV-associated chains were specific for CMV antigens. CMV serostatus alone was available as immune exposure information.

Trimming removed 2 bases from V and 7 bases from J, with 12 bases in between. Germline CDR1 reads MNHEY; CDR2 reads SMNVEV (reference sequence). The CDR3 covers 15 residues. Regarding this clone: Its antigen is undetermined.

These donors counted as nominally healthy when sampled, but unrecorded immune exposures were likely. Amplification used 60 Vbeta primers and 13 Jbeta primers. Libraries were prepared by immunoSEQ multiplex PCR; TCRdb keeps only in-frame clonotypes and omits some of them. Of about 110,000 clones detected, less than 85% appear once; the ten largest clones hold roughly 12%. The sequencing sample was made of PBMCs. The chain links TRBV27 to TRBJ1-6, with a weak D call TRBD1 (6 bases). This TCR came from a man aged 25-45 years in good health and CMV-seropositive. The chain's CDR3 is CASSLGGGGNSPLHF. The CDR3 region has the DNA TGTGCCAGCAGTTTAGGGGGCGGCGGCAATTCACCCCTCCACTTT.